This passage covers 9 T cell receptor beta chains from one sample sequenced in a study of cytomegalovirus exposure and HLA in healthy donors. 13 Jbeta primers and 60 Vbeta primers were used for the PCR. The data were produced by immunoSEQ multiplex PCR, yet TCRdb's version contains in-frame clones alone and is incomplete. The table has some 170,000 clones, 81% seen once. Sequencing was carried out using PBMCs. The receptor source for this set is a woman aged 18 to 35 in good health and CMV-seropositive.

The chain uses TRBV6-4 and TRBJ1-1; TRBD1 aligns across 7 bases. Per the germline V gene, CDR1 is MRHNA and CDR2 is SNTAGT. V lost 5 bases, J lost 1 base, and 1 base stayed unmatched. This CDR3 is built from 13 residues. CDR3 coding DNA: TGTGCCAGCAGTCGACAGGGGAACACTGAAGCTTTCTTT. Its protein is CASSRQGNTEAFF.

This chain links TRBV18 with TRBJ2-7; D is unclear. Deletions cut 1 base from V and 2 bases from J, with 6 bases between. From germline, CDR1 is KGHSH and CDR2 LQKENI. This CDR3 is built from 13 residues. This chain's CDR3 is CASSPQETYEQYF. The CDR3 bases are TGTGCCAGCTCACCACAGGAGACCTACGAGCAGTACTTC.

The rearrangement uses TRBV25-1 and TRBJ2-2; no firm D call. V was pared by 7 bases and J by 7 bases, with 10 bases between. CDR1 is MGHDK, CDR2 SYGVNS, per germline. This CDR3 comprises 12 residues. DNA for the CDR3: TGTGCCAGCAATGAGCACAGCGGGGAGCTGTTTTTT. It specifies CASNEHSGELFF.

The V and J genes are TRBV7-9 and TRBJ2-1; D may be TRBD1 (6 bases). With 3 bases removed from V and 0 bases from J, the gap between germline ends came to 18 bases. The CDR3 consists of 18 residues. Germline assignment: CDR1 SEHNR and CDR2 FQNEAQ (reference sequence). The CDR3 is CASSFSLGARSSYNEQFF. The DNA of the CDR3 is TGTGCCAGCAGCTTTAGTCTGGGGGCCCGGAGCTCCTACAATGAGCAGTTCTTC.

V and J are TRBV7-8 and TRBJ2-5; a possible D gene is TRBD1 (6 bases). Germline values: CDR1 SGHVS, CDR2 FQNEAQ. V lost 3 bases and J 11 bases, leaving 16 bases between the germline ends. The CDR3 is made up of 13 amino acids. The CDR3, as DNA: TGTGCCAGCAGCTTGAGCCAGGGGCAGCGGCAGTACTTC. As protein: CASSLSQGQRQYF.

The chain is built from TRBV15 and TRBJ1-1; D uncertain. V was cut by 0 bases and J by 4 bases, with 9 bases left in between. CDR1 is LNHNV, CDR2 YYDKDF, per germline (reference sequence). There are 14 residues in the CDR3. This chain's CDR3 is CATSRDWRRTEAFF. CDR3 coding DNA: TGTGCCACCAGCAGAGATTGGCGGCGCACTGAAGCTTTCTTT.

The chain couples TRBV4-2 to TRBJ2-7; 8 positions match TRBD1. The CDR3 contains 14 residues. The V and J ends lost 1 base and 1 base, in that order; junction bases with no gene match: 0. Germline V gives CDR1 LGHNA, CDR2 YNFKEQ. CDR3 coding DNA: TGTGCCAGCAGCCAAGGACAGGGGTCCTACGAGCAGTACTTC. Translation gives CASSQGQGSYEQYF.

This chain connects TRBV5-6 to TRBJ2-3; D perhaps matches TRBD2 (5 bases). The germline V gene has CDR1 SGHDT and CDR2 YYEEEE. V was trimmed by 2 bases and J by 7 bases, leaving 14 bases between them. The CDR3 is made up of 14 amino acids. CDR3 in DNA: TGTGCCAGCAGCTTTGGGCGGGCCCCCAATACGCAGTATTTT. Amino acid sequence: CASSFGRAPNTQYF.

The rearrangement uses TRBV19 and TRBJ1-3; D gene unclear. The CDR3 loop spans 15 amino acids. Trimming left V 0 bases short and J 0 bases short, with 6 bases between. Germline V gene lookup returns CDR1 LNHDA and CDR2 SQIVND (reference sequence). This chain's CDR3 is CASSIDGDSGNTIYF. CDR3 DNA: TGTGCCAGTAGTATAGACGGTGACTCTGGAAACACCATATATTTT.